Below, 6 T cell receptor beta chains from the same sample are listed, as sequenced in a study of CD8 T cells in ankylosing spondylitis. The study's findings and limits: It appeared that ankylosing spondylitis blood was characterized by a TCR beta motif of roughly 8 highly homologous variants.

These receptors have no known antigen. TCRdb reanalysed the 5' RACE reads using MiXCR and keeps one entry per CDR3 protein. The sample lists some 400,000 distinct CDR3 sequences, approximately 20% occurring once. What was sequenced was blood, either unsorted or a sorted T cell fraction (not recorded which). The receptors derive from a male donor with ankylosing spondylitis.

V gene TRBV12-3 or TRBV12-4 combines with J gene TRBJ2-1, with D unclear. The CDR3 runs to 12 residues. V lost 11 bases and J lost 1, with 9 bases in between. In nucleotides, the CDR3 is TGTGCCCAGGTCCTTTCCTACAATGAGCAGTTCTTC. Its translation: CAQVLSYNEQFF.

This clonotype appeared many times. The chain recombines TRBV5-1 with TRBJ2-2, with 12 bases that match TRBD2. There are 17 residues in the CDR3. CDR1 and CDR2 from the germline V gene are SGHRS and YFSETQ. Germline trimming cut 4 bases from V and 2 bases from J; bases unmatched to any gene: 6. This chain's CDR3 is CASSPGLAGTNTGELFF. The CDR3 nucleotides read TGCGCCAGCAGCCCAGGACTAGCGGGAACCAACACCGGGGAGCTGTTTTTT.

This clonotype was seen a handful of times. V usage is TRBV25-1 and J usage is TRBJ2-7; D perhaps matches TRBD2 (6 bases). This CDR3 region has 15 residues. CDR1 and CDR2 from the germline V gene are MGHDK and SYGVNS. Trimming shortened V by 7 bases and J by 4 bases, and 20 bases separated the two germline ends. The CDR3 here is CASTEPGSTSYEQYF. Here the CDR3 DNA reads TGTGCCAGCACCGAACCAGGGTCGACTAGTTACGAGCAGTACTTC.

This chain links TRBV18 with TRBJ2-7; TRBD2 matches at 7 bases. This CDR3 spans 15 amino acids. The junction had 8 bases not matched to a gene; V was cut back by 3 bases and J by 3 bases. Per the germline V gene, CDR1 is KGHSH and CDR2 is LQKENI. The CDR3 DNA sequence: TGTGCCAGCTCACCGTCCGGGACTACGTACTACGAGCAGTACTTC. This sequence encodes CASSPSGTTYYEQYF.

V is TRBV20-1 and J is TRBJ1-5; 10 bases map to TRBD1. CDR1 and CDR2 (germline): DFQATT, SNEGSKA (reference sequence). After removal of 0 bases from V and 5 bases from J, the junction contained 4 bases not matched to a gene. The CDR3 totals 15 residues. The CDR3 here is CSARDHGTGDQPQHF. The DNA for the CDR3 is TGCAGTGCTAGAGATCACGGGACAGGGGATCAGCCCCAGCATTTT.

This clonotype was observed a handful of times. V and J are TRBV7-3 and TRBJ2-3; D is possibly TRBD1 (5 bases). The CDR3 has 14 amino acids. CDR1 SGHTA and CDR2 FQGTGA come from the germline V gene. Between the trimmed V and J ends, which lost 5 bases and 7 bases, there was a span of 16 bases. The CDR3 DNA follows: TGTGCCAGCAGCCAAACGACAGTGAGCTATACGCAGTATTTT. Its protein product is CASSQTTVSYTQYF.